This T cell receptor beta chain comes out of a study of blood T cell repertoires in COVID-19. The overall study: The United States, Italy and Spain were the sources of the acute and convalescent COVID-19 samples. PBMCs, B-cell-depleted T cells, or T cells were the source of the cDNA or gDNA that made up the material.

This CDR3 is 14 amino acids long. V lost 3 bases to trimming and J lost 3 bases, with 8 bases between them. The germline V gene encodes CDR1 SGHAT and CDR2 FQDESV (reference sequence). Sequencing used immunoSEQ multiplex PCR; TCRdb keeps in-frame clones, though not all of them. Altogether around 400,000 clones are present, around 87% being singletons, with the ten largest covering over 2%. The sequence was collected from a woman aged 55 to 70 with COVID-19, enrolled during active disease. The sample taken for sequencing was peripheral blood. This chain connects TRBV11-1 to TRBJ2-2; D remains unclear. The CDR3: CASSFGVDTGELFF. The CDR3 nucleotides read TGTGCCAGCAGCTTCGGTGTCGACACCGGGGAGCTGTTTTTT. Full variable domain (outside the CDR3, taken from reference TRBV11-1 and TRBJ2-2): EAEVAQSPRYKITEKSQAVAFWCDPISGHATLYWYRQILGQGPELLVQFQDESVVDDSQLPKDRFSAERLKGVDSTLKIQPAELGDSAMYLCASSFGVDTGELFFGEGSRLTVL.